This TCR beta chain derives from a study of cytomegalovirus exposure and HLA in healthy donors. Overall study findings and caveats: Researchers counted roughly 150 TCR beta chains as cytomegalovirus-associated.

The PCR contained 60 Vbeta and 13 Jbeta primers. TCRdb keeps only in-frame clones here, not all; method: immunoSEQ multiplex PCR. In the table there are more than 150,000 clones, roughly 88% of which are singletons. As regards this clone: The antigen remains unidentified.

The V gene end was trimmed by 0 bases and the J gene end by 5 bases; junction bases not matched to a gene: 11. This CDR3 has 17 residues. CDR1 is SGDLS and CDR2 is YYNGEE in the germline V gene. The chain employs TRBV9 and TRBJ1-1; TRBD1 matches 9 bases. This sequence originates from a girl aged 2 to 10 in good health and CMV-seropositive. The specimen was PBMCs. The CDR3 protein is CASSVVGTGWGETEAFF. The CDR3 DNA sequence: TGTGCCAGCAGCGTAGTTGGGACAGGGTGGGGCGAGACTGAAGCTTTCTTT.